The clone carrying this TCR beta chain came up many times. The antigen remains undetermined. This sample stems from a study of metastatic and nonmetastatic thyroid tumors. Study context: Repertoire comparison spanned blood and tumor or nodule tissue of malignant and benign thyroid patients. Study-wide results and limits: Malignant tumors reportedly showed significantly higher TCR beta diversity than benign nodules in both blood and tumor.

Until they underwent thyroid surgery, no patient had received any treatment. This CDR3 has 15 residues. Trimming cost V 7 bases and J 2 bases, with 16 bases left between them. Germline CDR1 SEHNR, CDR2 FQNEAQ (reference sequence). In the authors' workflow: The study took CDR3 differences across clinicopathological groups and made a distant-metastasis classifier for papillary thyroid cancer from them. TCRdb re-called the PCR reads with MiXCR. The V and J calls come from TCRdb's annotation, not from the publication. There are over 25,000 clones in the sample; about a sixth occur only once, and 8% to 11% lies in the top ten.

The sequencing sample was made of blood. The V gene is TRBV7-9, the J gene TRBJ2-3; perhaps D is TRBD1 or TRBD2 (6 bases each). The sequence derives from a female donor with papillary thyroid cancer or a benign thyroid nodule (not recorded which). Some clones in this sample may be carry-over from other donors' samples. CDR3 in DNA: TGTGCCAGCACCGCCATGGGGGGCCCCACAGATACGCAGTATTTT. It yields the protein CASTAMGGPTDTQYF.